The entry that follows covers one T cell receptor (beta chain) sequence. Germline V gene sequence: CDR1 SGHDT, CDR2 YYEEEE. The CDR3 has 14 residues. V was trimmed by 5 bases and J by 4 bases, leaving 13 bases between them. The sample originates from a study of blood T cell repertoires in COVID-19. Study-wide context: Researchers got acute and convalescent COVID-19 samples from the United States, Italy and Spain.

Repertoires were generated with immunoSEQ multiplex PCR, while TCRdb's copy carries only in-frame clones and drops some. This sample carries 300,000 or so clones, approximately 89% of them seen once, and the ten largest clones take 6.5% to 9.5%. This TCR was sampled from a woman in her forties or fifties who had recovered from COVID-19. The chain couples TRBV5-6 to TRBJ2-1, with D unclear. The sequencing input was peripheral blood. The CDR3, as DNA: TGTGCCAGCAGAGAGCTCTCATTTTACAATGAGCAGTTCTTC. Translation: CASRELSFYNEQFF.